Listed below are T cell receptor beta chains from one sample, sequenced in a study of T cells in Graves' hyperthyroidism and ophthalmopathy. TCRdb reprocessed the multiplex PCR reads via MiXCR and lists one record per CDR3 protein. The sample lists approximately 330,000 distinct CDR3 sequences, around 20% occurring once. The specimen sequenced was blood. The receptors shown here come from a woman between 50 and 59 years old with Graves' hyperthyroidism. CDR3s include the opening cysteine and the closing phenylalanine or tryptophan. Fields, in order: V gene, clone size, J gene, D gene, CDR3 DNA, CDR3 protein. The D gene is left open where the match is weak. Expanded clones get a size class; other rows say once, few or many, or leave the size out.

TRBV6-1,NA,TRBJ2-5,TRBD1,TGTGCCAGCAGTACACCGACAGGGGAAACGGAGACCCAGTACTTC,CASSTPTGETETQYF
TRBV6-2/TRBV6-3,many,TRBJ1-1,NA,TGTGCCAGCAGTTACTCGTTTGGGAACACTGAAGCTTTCTTT,CASSYSFGNTEAFF
TRBV6-2/TRBV6-3,many,TRBJ1-5,NA,TGTGCCAGCAGACCCGACAGGCCCCGCAATCAGCCCCAGCATTTT,CASRPDRPRNQPQHF
TRBV28,many,TRBJ1-1,NA,TGTGCCAGCAGTTGGGCAGGTTTTCACCTATTGAGCACTGAAGCTTTCTTT,CASSWAGFHLLSTEAFF
TRBV4-2,many,TRBJ2-1,NA,TGTGCCAGCAGCCTTTCCCGTCCGGGAGAGCAGTTCTTC,CASSLSRPGEQFF
TRBV24-1,few,TRBJ1-5,NA,TGTGCCACCAGTGACGGAGGACGGCTAAGTAATCAGCCCCAGCATTTT,CATSDGGRLSNQPQHF
TRBV7-2,NA,TRBJ2-1,TRBD2,TGTGCCAGCAGCGTAACTAGCGGGAGGACAAATGAGCAGTTCTTC,CASSVTSGRTNEQFF
TRBV18,many,TRBJ2-2,NA,TGTGCCAGCTCACCACCGAGGGATCGGACCGGGGAGCTGTTTTTT,CASSPPRDRTGELFF
TRBV24-1,many,TRBJ1-1,NA,TGTGCCACCAGAGATGTAGGTACTGAAGCTTTCTTT,CATRDVGTEAFF
TRBV3-1,NA,TRBJ2-7,NA,TGTGCCAGCAGCCCTTTGAATCGCGAGCAGTACTTC,CASSPLNREQYF
TRBV7-9,NA,TRBJ2-1,TRBD1,TGTGCCAGCAGCTTCCCGACAGGGGAGTACAATGAGCAGTTCTTC,CASSFPTGEYNEQFF
TRBV19,few,TRBJ2-3,TRBD2,TGTGCCAGTAGTATAGCGGGGGGTTTCTCTAGCACAGATACGCAGTATTTT,CASSIAGGFSSTDTQYF
TRBV20-1,many,TRBJ2-1,NA,TGCAGTGCTCCCGCTAGTAAGTCGAATGAGCAGTTCTTC,CSAPASKSNEQFF
TRBV19,few,TRBJ2-7,NA,TGTGCCAGTACAGATGGGCAGCCTCCCTACGAGCAGTACTTC,CASTDGQPPYEQYF
TRBV29-1,NA,TRBJ2-1,NA,TGCAGCGTAGGGCCGGGGGTGTCGGGGGATGAGCAGTTCTTC,CSVGPGVSGDEQFF
TRBV18,many,TRBJ2-1,NA,TGTGCCAGCTCACCCGGACTTAGCTCCTACAATGAGCAGTTCTTC,CASSPGLSSYNEQFF
TRBV5-6,many,TRBJ1-1,NA,TGTGCCAGCAGCGGGTCCAAAGGGAGGAGCACTGAAGCTTTCTTT,CASSGSKGRSTEAFF
TRBV29-1,few,TRBJ2-6,NA,TGCAGCGTTCAGGGGAGCTCTGGGGCCAACGTCCTGACTTTC,CSVQGSSGANVLTF
TRBV10-2,NA,TRBJ2-5,NA,TGCGCCAGCAGTGAGTTGAGTCTAGGGGGAGTGAAACAAGAGACCCAGTACTTC,CASSELSLGGVKQETQYF
TRBV15,many,TRBJ1-5,TRBD1,TGTGCCACCAGCAGGACAGGGAACAATCAGCCCCAGCATTTT,CATSRTGNNQPQHF
TRBV11-3,many,TRBJ2-7,TRBD1,TGTGCCAGCAGCGCGACAGGGTTCTACGAGCAGTACTTC,CASSATGFYEQYF
TRBV28,many,TRBJ1-1,NA,TGTGCCAGCAGTTTTGGGTCGACTGAAGCTTTCTTT,CASSFGSTEAFF
TRBV20-1,few,TRBJ2-7,NA,TGCAGTGCTAGCGGGGACAACTACGAGCAGTACTTC,CSASGDNYEQYF
TRBV7-9,many,TRBJ1-1,NA,TGTGCCAGCAGCTTAGGCACGGCCGGGGAAACTGAAGCTTTCTTT,CASSLGTAGETEAFF
TRBV20-1,many,TRBJ2-5,NA,TGCAGTGCTATCGGACGGCTCCAAGAGACCCAGTACTTC,CSAIGRLQETQYF
TRBV7-8,NA,TRBJ2-5,TRBD2,TGTGCCAGCAGCCTGGGACTAGCGGAGGAAGAGACCCAGTACTTC,CASSLGLAEEETQYF
TRBV7-7,many,TRBJ1-5,NA,TGTGCTAGCAGCCCATTGAGGGACAGCAATCAGCCCCAGCATTTT,CASSPLRDSNQPQHF
TRBV20-1,NA,TRBJ2-1,NA,TGCAGTGCTAGAGATACAGGGGAAGCGGGACTTTACAATGAGCAGTTCTTC,CSARDTGEAGLYNEQFF
TRBV28,NA,TRBJ2-4,NA,TGTGCCAGCAGTGATAACAAGTTAGCCAAAAACATTCAGTACTTC,CASSDNKLAKNIQYF
TRBV25-1,few,TRBJ1-1,TRBD1,TGTGCCAGCAGTGAAGTCGGGACAGCGAACACTGAAGCTTTCTTT,CASSEVGTANTEAFF
TRBV28,many,TRBJ1-1,NA,TGTGCCAGCAGTTTAGTGGGCCAGAGAGCTTTCTTT,CASSLVGQRAFF
TRBV7-9,many,TRBJ2-2,TRBD2,TGTGCCAGCACCAAGACTAGCGAACTCACCGGGGAGCTGTTTTTT,CASTKTSELTGELFF
TRBV28,many,TRBJ2-5,NA,TGTGCCAGCACCGGGGAACTTCGAGAGACCCAGTACTTC,CASTGELRETQYF
TRBV27,few,TRBJ2-1,TRBD2,TGTGCCAGCAGTCGCCCCGTAAGGATTAGCGGGGCAACCAATGAGCAGTTCTTC,CASSRPVRISGATNEQFF
TRBV7-2,NA,TRBJ2-7,NA,TGTGCCAGCAGCATACACTACGAGCAGTACTTC,CASSIHYEQYF
TRBV2,many,TRBJ2-7,NA,TGTGCCGCTGCCGTGGATCTCTACGAGCAGTACTTC,CAAAVDLYEQYF
TRBV12-3/TRBV12-4,few,TRBJ1-5,NA,TGTGCCAGCAGTTTAGGGGCTAGCAATCAGCCCCAGCGTTTT,CASSLGASNQPQRF
TRBV5-1,many,TRBJ2-1,TRBD1,TGCGCCAGCAGCTCCGGACAGGGGTCTGATCATGAGCAGTTCTTC,CASSSGQGSDHEQFF
TRBV12-3/TRBV12-4,NA,TRBJ2-3,TRBD2,TGTGCCAGCAGTTTTGGGCTAGCGGGACTGGCAGATACGCAGTATTTT,CASSFGLAGLADTQYF
TRBV20-1,NA,TRBJ2-7,TRBD2,TGCAGTGCTAGGAGGGCCTTCCGCGGGAGAACCTACGAGCAGTACTTC,CSARRAFRGRTYEQYF
TRBV11-2,many,TRBJ1-1,NA,TGTGCCAGCAGCCCGTTTATGAACACTGAAGCTTTCTTT,CASSPFMNTEAFF
TRBV19,NA,TRBJ2-7,TRBD1,TGTGCCAGTAGTATAGGGGGACAGGGGGGCTACGAGCAGTACTTC,CASSIGGQGGYEQYF
TRBV6-5,NA,TRBJ1-5,NA,TGTGCCAGCAGTTACAGAGGGATCAATCAGCCCCAGCATTTT,CASSYRGINQPQHF
TRBV14,NA,TRBJ1-2,NA,TGTGCCAGCAGCCACGACAGTAACTATGGCTACACCTTC,CASSHDSNYGYTF
TRBV28,few,TRBJ2-2,TRBD1,TGTGCCAGCAGTCCCGGGACAGCGAACACCGGGGAGCTGTTTTTT,CASSPGTANTGELFF
TRBV9,few,TRBJ2-3,TRBD2,TGTGCCAGCAGCCCTCCGGGACTAGCGGGCACAGATACGCAGTATTTT,CASSPPGLAGTDTQYF
TRBV3-1,many,TRBJ2-7,TRBD1,TGTGCCAGCAGCCGTACGACAGGGCTAGGCGAGCAGTACTTC,CASSRTTGLGEQYF
TRBV11-2,many,TRBJ2-7,NA,TGTGCCAGCAGCCCTTCTGAGGATTCTGGGCAGTACTTC,CASSPSEDSGQYF
TRBV4-1,few,TRBJ2-3,NA,TGCGCCAGCAGCCTTGACGGTGTAAGCACAGATACGCAGTATTTT,CASSLDGVSTDTQYF
TRBV12-3/TRBV12-4,many,TRBJ2-7,NA,TGTGCCAGCAGTCTCCTCCCCTCCGAGCAGTACTTC,CASSLLPSEQYF
TRBV4-1,NA,TRBJ2-7,TRBD2,TGCGCCAGCAGCCAAGGGAGCGGGGGGGCAGGGTACGAGCAGTACTTC,CASSQGSGGAGYEQYF
TRBV19,few,TRBJ1-2,NA,TGTGCCAGTAGTATAGACGCTTCCTATGGCTACACCTTC,CASSIDASYGYTF
TRBV2,many,TRBJ1-6,NA,TGTGCCAGCAGCGCCGACAGTGGGGGAAACTCACCCCTCCACTTT,CASSADSGGNSPLHF
TRBV6-4,NA,TRBJ2-1,TRBD2,TGTGCCAGCAGTGCTGCTAGCGGGAGGGCTTATCAGCAGTTCTTC,CASSAASGRAYQQFF
TRBV5-1,NA,TRBJ2-5,TRBD2,TGCGCCAGCAGCTTGAGCGGGGGGACTCCTCTGCAAGAGACCCAGTACTTC,CASSLSGGTPLQETQYF
TRBV20-1,many,TRBJ2-7,NA,TGCAGTGCTACCAGGGGGGAGGGGGAGCAGTACTTC,CSATRGEGEQYF
TRBV5-8,NA,TRBJ2-2,NA,TGTGCCAGCAGCTTGGCCCCGTCAGGAAGGGTGAACACCGGGGAGCTGTTTTTT,CASSLAPSGRVNTGELFF